These 25 T cell receptor beta chains came from one sample sequenced in a study of Graves' ophthalmopathy and Graves' hyperthyroidism. Amplifying from RNA transcripts, the study obtained TCR beta CDR3 regions. HTBI-primed first-round RT-PCR preceded second-round multiplex PCR. MiXCR, applied by TCRdb to the multiplex PCR reads, yields one record per CDR3 protein. Here the sample spans under 800,000 distinct CDR3 sequences, about a fifth being singletons. Input material: peripheral blood. These receptors originate from a woman between 18 and 29 years old with stable Graves' hyperthyroidism. Some clones in this sample may be carry-over from other donors' samples.

CDR3 loop: CASTLGRNQPQHF. In DNA form, the CDR3 reads TGTGCCAGCACGTTGGGACGGAATCAGCCCCAGCATTTT. The chain combines TRBV6-2 or TRBV6-3 with TRBJ1-5, with D possibly TRBD1 on 5 matching bases. The CDR3 totals 13 residues. V lost 7 bases, J lost 4 bases, and 11 bases lay in between. Germline assignment: CDR1 MNHEY and CDR2 SVGEGT.

The table lists this clonotype with many counts. A junction boundary mismatches the germline segment, possibly from a read error. This chain uses TRBV4-1 with TRBJ2-7; TRBD1 matches at 9 bases. The CDR3 consists of 16 residues. From germline, CDR1 is MGHRA and CDR2 YSYEKL. The CDR3 here is CASRSSPGQGSNEQYF. The DNA of the CDR3 is TGCGCCAGCCGCAGTAGTCCGGGACAGGGCTCCAACGAGCAGTACTTC.

This clonotype was observed many times. V usage is TRBV2 and J usage is TRBJ2-5; 8 bases agree with TRBD1. The CDR3 length is 15 residues. The ends lost 3 bases at V and 4 bases at J; junction bases unmatched: 7. The germline gives CDR1 SNHLY, CDR2 FYNNEI. The CDR3 DNA is TGTGCCAGCAGTGAGGGAACGACAGGGGTAGAGACCCAGTACTTC. Translation gives CASSEGTTGVETQYF.

This clonotype was detected many times. The chain recombines TRBV5-5 with TRBJ2-4, with a tentative D call TRBD1 (6 bases). V lost 0 bases and J lost 0, with 13 bases in between. The CDR3 runs to 17 residues. Germline lookup yields CDR1 SGHKS and CDR2 YYEKEE (reference sequence). The CDR3 protein is CASSLAPGDLAKNIQYF. The CDR3 region has the DNA TGTGCCAGCAGCTTGGCCCCAGGGGACCTAGCCAAAAACATTCAGTACTTC.

This clonotype was counted ten times or more. The rearrangement uses TRBV7-9 and TRBJ2-7; a possible D gene is TRBD2 (7 bases). Deletions cut 3 bases from V and 7 bases from J, with 13 bases between. The CDR3 spans 13 residues. CDR1 and CDR2 from the germline V gene are SEHNR and FQNEAQ (reference sequence). In DNA, the CDR3 is TGTGCCAGCAGCTTCCGGGGGGCTCGTGAGCAGTACTTC. Protein: CASSFRGAREQYF.

In its sample, this clonotype was seen many times. V and J are TRBV6-1 and TRBJ1-2; the match to TRBD1 covers 7 bases. Germline CDR1 MNHNS, CDR2 SASEGT. Trimming removed 8 bases from V and 3 bases from J; junction bases left unmatched: 15. The CDR3 has 16 amino acids. The CDR3 protein is CASLGLSGQDYYGYTF. Here the CDR3 DNA reads TGTGCCAGCCTTGGTTTAAGCGGACAGGATTACTATGGCTACACCTTC.

This clonotype was counted between two and nine times. V and J are TRBV18 and TRBJ1-2, with 11 bases matching TRBD1. CDR1 and CDR2 from the germline V gene are KGHSH and LQKENI. The CDR3 runs to 16 residues. The ends lost 0 bases at V and 4 bases at J; junction bases unmatched: 4. The CDR3 spells CASSPPGTGGSYGYTF. CDR3 bases: TGTGCCAGCTCACCACCGGGGACAGGGGGGTCCTATGGCTACACCTTC.

This clonotype showed up many times. The chain uses TRBV6-1 and TRBJ2-7; 8 nucleotides agree with TRBD1. This CDR3 is built from 13 residues. Germline assignment: CDR1 MNHNS and CDR2 SASEGT. The CDR3 region has the DNA TGTGGCCGACAGGGGCCGAGCTCCTACGAGCAGTACTTC. Amino acid sequence: CGRQGPSSYEQYF.

The chain employs TRBV12-3 or TRBV12-4 and TRBJ1-2; 9 positions match TRBD1. V shed 6 bases and J 8 bases; nucleotides not matched to a gene: 13. The CDR3 is 15 amino acids. CDR3 amino acids: CASSQGTGITVGYTF. In DNA, the CDR3 is TGTGCCAGCAGCCAGGGGACAGGGATCACAGTCGGCTACACCTTC.

This clonotype came up once. The V gene is TRBV20-1, the J gene TRBJ1-2; a possible D gene is TRBD1 (5 bases). V was clipped by 1 base and J by 6 bases, with 12 bases between them. This CDR3 is 13 amino acids long. In germline, CDR1 is DFQATT, CDR2 SNEGSKA (reference sequence). DNA for the CDR3: TGCAGTGCTAGAGTTCCAGGGTCCCATGGCTACACCTTC. Translated: CSARVPGSHGYTF.

The table lists this clonotype with many counts. This CDR3 is CASSERLAATSYEQYF. The CDR3 DNA reads as TGTGCCAGCAGTGAAAGGTTAGCGGCGACCTCCTACGAGCAGTACTTC. The V and J genes are TRBV2 and TRBJ2-7, with a weak D call TRBD2 (6 bases). The germline V gene encodes CDR1 SNHLY and CDR2 FYNNEI. The length of the CDR3 is 16 residues. V lost 2 bases and J lost 0, with 14 bases in between.

This clonotype was seen ten or more times. The chain employs TRBV3-1 and TRBJ1-2, with D possibly being TRBD1 (6 bases). Trimming stripped 0 bases from V and 4 bases from J, with 12 bases between. The CDR3 consists of 15 residues. CDR1 and CDR2 from the germline V gene are LGHDT and YNNKEL (reference sequence). In nucleotides, the CDR3 is TGTGCCAGCAGCCAAGATCAGGGGACGGTCTATGGCTACACCTTC. Its translation is CASSQDQGTVYGYTF.

The chain is built from TRBV29-1 and TRBJ2-7, with 8 nucleotides matching TRBD1. Germline trimming cut 7 bases from V and 6 bases from J; bases unmatched to any gene: 11. Germline CDR1 SQVTM, CDR2 ANQGSEA. The CDR3 extends over 13 amino acids. CDR3: CSAKMDRAGEQYF. CDR3 bases: TGCAGCGCCAAAATGGACAGGGCGGGCGAGCAGTACTTC.

In this sample, this clonotype turned up many times. This chain links TRBV12-3 or TRBV12-4 with TRBJ2-5; TRBD1 matches at 8 bases. The trim removed 6 bases at V and 1 base at J, leaving 4 bases unmatched. The CDR3 totals 14 residues. CDR3 in amino acids: CASRLGTGQETQYF. The CDR3 region has the DNA TGTGCCAGCAGATTGGGGACAGGCCAAGAGACCCAGTACTTC.

This clonotype was found many times. This chain connects TRBV6-1 to TRBJ1-2; maybe TRBD1 (5 bases). V was cut by 6 bases and J by 2 bases, with 16 bases left in between. The CDR3 sequence is 15 residues long. Germline assignment: CDR1 MNHNS and CDR2 SASEGT. The CDR3 protein is CASSPSRGRNYGYTF. The CDR3 DNA follows: TGTGCCAGCAGCCCGAGTAGGGGCAGAAACTATGGCTACACCTTC.

This clonotype occurred many times. The V gene is TRBV27, the J gene TRBJ1-2; D remains ambiguous. The CDR3 extends over 14 amino acids. The germline V gene has CDR1 MNHEY and CDR2 SMNVEV (reference sequence). The germline V and J ends were trimmed by 0 bases and 2 bases, with 7 bases remaining between them. This chain's CDR3 is CASSLSWENYGYTF. As DNA, the CDR3 is TGTGCCAGCAGTTTATCTTGGGAGAACTATGGCTACACCTTC.

The chain combines TRBV20-1 with TRBJ1-1; no firm D call. Germline CDR1 reads DFQATT; CDR2 reads SNEGSKA (reference sequence). V shed 8 bases and J shed 0 bases, with 10 bases lying between them. The CDR3 consists of 12 residues. The CDR3: CSLTIMNTEAFF. CDR3 DNA sequence: TGCAGTCTTACCATCATGAACACTGAAGCTTTCTTT.

This clonotype has ten or more counts. The chain combines TRBV27 with TRBJ1-5; 10 nucleotides line up with TRBD1. The V gene's germline CDR1 is MNHEY and CDR2 SMNVEV (reference sequence). Losses at the gene ends were 5 bases for V and 2 bases for J; bases not matched to a gene: 12. The CDR3 has 18 residues. The CDR3 sequence: CASSPGQGLWYGNQPQHF. The CDR3 nucleotides are TGTGCCAGCAGTCCGGGACAGGGGCTTTGGTATGGCAATCAGCCCCAGCATTTT.

This clonotype was found many times. This sequence joins TRBV19 and TRBJ1-5; a possible D gene is TRBD1 (5 bases). Germline-derived CDR1 and CDR2 are LNHDA and SQIVND (reference sequence). This CDR3 is 15 amino acids long. V lost 3 bases and J 2 bases, leaving 11 bases between the germline ends. The DNA for the CDR3 is TGTGCCAGTAGTATTAGCGAGACAGGCAATCAGCCCCAGCATTTT. This gives the protein CASSISETGNQPQHF.

On this clonotype: No conserved phenylalanine or tryptophan is present at the end of the CDR3, so a read error is the likely explanation. V is TRBV2 and J is TRBJ2-5, with D perhaps being TRBD1 or TRBD2 (5 bases each). The CDR3 has 13 amino acids. The germline gives CDR1 SNHLY, CDR2 FYNNEI. This chain's CDR3 is CASSEGWRETQYL. The CDR3 DNA follows: TGTGCGAGCAGTGAGGGGTGGCGAGAGACCCAGTACTTG.

As regards this clonotype: One end of the junction fails to match germline, which may point to a read error. The chain is built from TRBV6-1 and TRBJ2-7, with D possibly TRBD2 on 6 matching bases. The length of the CDR3 is 18 residues. The germline V gene has CDR1 MNHNS and CDR2 SASEGT. The CDR3 sequence is CASSERVGEGRRRGEQCF. The CDR3 DNA follows: TGTGCGAGCAGTGAAAGGGTCGGTGAAGGCAGACGGAGGGGCGAGCAGTGCTTC.

In its sample, this clonotype was seen a few times. The chain has TRBV20-1 and TRBJ1-4; D is unresolved. The V and J ends lost 2 bases and 7 bases respectively, with 5 bases between them. The CDR3 contains 11 residues. Germline V gene lookup returns CDR1 DFQATT and CDR2 SNEGSKA (reference sequence). The CDR3: CSARLGEKLFF. Written as DNA, the CDR3 is TGCAGTGCTAGACTGGGTGAAAAACTGTTTTTT.

This clonotype came up a few times. The CDR3 sequence: CSVGTGQSNYGYTF. DNA of the CDR3: TGCAGCGTTGGGACGGGACAGTCTAACTATGGCTACACCTTC. The chain is built from TRBV29-1 and TRBJ1-2, with TRBD1 matching over 7 bases. Germline V lookup: CDR1 SQVTM, CDR2 ANQGSEA. This CDR3 comprises 14 residues. V shed 4 bases, J shed 0 bases, and the junction held 5 bases outside the gene matches. The whole variable domain, remainder taken from reference TRBV29-1 and TRBJ1-2, is SAVISQKPSRDICQRGTSLTIQCQVDSQVTMMFWYRQQPGQSLTLIATANQGSEATYESGFVIDKFPISRPNLTFSTLTVSNMSPEDSSIYLCSVGTGQSNYGYTFGSGTRLTVV.

The chain recombines TRBV5-1 with TRBJ1-1; D gene ambiguous. Deletions cut 0 bases from V and 6 bases from J, with 9 bases between. The V gene's germline CDR1 is SGHRS and CDR2 YFSETQ. This CDR3 is built from 13 residues. As DNA, the CDR3 is TGCGCCAGCAGCTTGGCCGGAGATTCTGAAGCTTTCTTT. This translates into CASSLAGDSEAFF.

This clonotype was found many times. J is TRBJ1-1 and V is TRBV29-1; D remains unclear. Germline V gene sequence: CDR1 SQVTM, CDR2 ANQGSEA. The CDR3 runs to 11 residues. V dropped 7 bases and J dropped 6 bases, with 12 bases sitting between them. DNA of the CDR3: TGCAGCGCCGGCGGGTGGGCTGAAGCTTTCTTT. Translating gives CSAGGWAEAFF.